Shown below are 10 T cell receptor beta chains from a single sample sequenced in a study of OX40 agonist ivuxolimab in advanced cancers. TCRdb keeps only in-frame clones here, not all; method: immunoSEQ multiplex PCR. Here the sample spans about 66,000 clones, roughly 81% being singletons. Sequenced material: CD4+ or CD8+ T cells sorted from blood, taken in a trial of the OX40 agonist ivuxolimab. The receptors come from an adult with an advanced solid tumor such as melanoma, head and neck, liver or kidney cancer.

Notes on this clone: The identical CDR3 is also encoded by other nucleotide sequences in the sample. This chain's CDR3 is CSVAGNYGYTF. For the CDR3, the DNA is TGCAGCGTTGCAGGGAACTATGGCTACACCTTC. The chain uses TRBV29-1 and TRBJ1-2; maybe TRBD1 (5 bases). The V and J ends lost 4 bases and 2 bases respectively, with 5 bases between them. CDR1 is SQVTM and CDR2 is ANQGSEA in the germline V gene. This CDR3 has 11 amino acids. Full variable domain (remainder filled in from reference TRBV29-1 and TRBJ1-2): SAVISQKPSRDICQRGTSLTIQCQVDSQVTMMFWYRQQPGQSLTLIATANQGSEATYESGFVIDKFPISRPNLTFSTLTVSNMSPEDSSIYLCSVAGNYGYTFGSGTRLTVV.

This rearrangement joins TRBV5-1 to TRBJ2-2; TRBD1 aligns across 7 bases. Germline V lookup: CDR1 SGHRS, CDR2 YFSETQ. V lost 4 bases, J lost 6 bases, and 6 bases stayed unmatched. The CDR3 loop spans 14 amino acids. CDR3 DNA: TGCGCCAGCAGCCGCGGACAGGTCCCCGGGGAGCTGTTTTTT. This gives the protein CASSRGQVPGELFF.

V is TRBV5-1 and J is TRBJ2-7, with D uncertain. V lost 1 base, J lost 2 bases, and 7 bases lay in between. This CDR3 contains 13 residues. Germline V CDR1 and CDR2: SGHRS, YFSETQ. The CDR3 sequence is CASSLTEPYEQYF. The CDR3 nucleotides read TGCGCCAGCAGCTTGACAGAACCCTACGAGCAGTACTTC.

The chain couples TRBV6-5 to TRBJ2-5; D is perhaps TRBD2 (6 bases). The CDR3 totals 12 residues. Germline CDR1 reads MNHEY; CDR2 reads SVGAGI. Trimming took off 7 bases at V and 5 bases at J, with 11 bases between the two ends. The CDR3 nucleotides read TGTGCCAGCACCCACGCGGGGGAGACCCAGTACTTC. The encoded protein is CASTHAGETQYF.

DNA for the CDR3: TGCGCCAGCAGCTTACAGGGGGATCCTGGAAACACCATATATTTT. Its translation: CASSLQGDPGNTIYF. The V and J genes are TRBV5-1 and TRBJ1-3; 8 nucleotides match TRBD1. Germline V CDR1 and CDR2: SGHRS, YFSETQ. J was trimmed by 2 bases and V by 2 bases; bases with no gene match: 3. CDR3 length equals 15 residues.

J is TRBJ2-7 and V is TRBV6-5; TRBD1 might be the D (5 bases). The ends were cut back, 0 bases at V and 1 base at J, with 13 bases in the middle. The CDR3 spans 16 residues. CDR1 and CDR2 from the germline V gene are MNHEY and SVGAGI. CDR3 residues: CASSYSLAGLSYEQYF. The CDR3 nucleotides read TGTGCCAGCAGTTACTCGCTGGCAGGGCTTTCCTACGAGCAGTACTTC.

The V gene is TRBV30, the J gene TRBJ1-1; 11 bases align to TRBD1. The CDR3 covers 14 residues. With 1 base clipped from V and 7 bases from J, the junction kept 5 bases outside the gene matches. Per the germline V gene, CDR1 is GTSNPN and CDR2 is SVGIG (reference sequence). This chain's CDR3 is CAWSAPGTGGEAFF. CDR3 sequence (DNA): TGTGCCTGGAGTGCCCCAGGGACAGGGGGTGAAGCTTTCTTT.

This chain joins TRBV6-6 and TRBJ1-6; the D gene is possibly TRBD1 (6 bases). Germline lookup yields CDR1 MNHNY and CDR2 SVGAGI (reference sequence). This CDR3 contains 16 residues. The V gene lost 5 bases and the J gene lost 8 bases, with 19 bases spanning the gap. The CDR3 sequence is CASSPLRGGADSPLHF. In DNA, the CDR3 is TGTGCCAGCAGTCCCCTTAGGGGGGGTGCGGATTCACCCCTCCACTTT.

V is TRBV27 and J is TRBJ1-2; D may be TRBD1 (6 bases). This CDR3 region has 15 residues. V dropped 3 bases and J dropped 1 base, with 12 bases sitting between them. The V gene's germline CDR1 is MNHEY and CDR2 SMNVEV (reference sequence). The CDR3 reads CASSFSGGRNYGYTF. CDR3 nucleotides: TGTGCCAGCAGTTTCTCCGGGGGCCGTAACTATGGCTACACCTTC.

V and J are TRBV6-1 and TRBJ2-1, with 9 bases lining up with TRBD2. CDR1 is MNHNS, CDR2 SASEGT, per germline. The V gene end was trimmed by 1 base and the J gene end by 4 bases; junction bases not matched to a gene: 5. The CDR3 extends over 16 amino acids. CDR3 DNA sequence: TGTGCCAGCAGTGAAGAATCTAGCGGGGTATACAATGAGCAGTTCTTC. Translated, it gives CASSEESSGVYNEQFF.